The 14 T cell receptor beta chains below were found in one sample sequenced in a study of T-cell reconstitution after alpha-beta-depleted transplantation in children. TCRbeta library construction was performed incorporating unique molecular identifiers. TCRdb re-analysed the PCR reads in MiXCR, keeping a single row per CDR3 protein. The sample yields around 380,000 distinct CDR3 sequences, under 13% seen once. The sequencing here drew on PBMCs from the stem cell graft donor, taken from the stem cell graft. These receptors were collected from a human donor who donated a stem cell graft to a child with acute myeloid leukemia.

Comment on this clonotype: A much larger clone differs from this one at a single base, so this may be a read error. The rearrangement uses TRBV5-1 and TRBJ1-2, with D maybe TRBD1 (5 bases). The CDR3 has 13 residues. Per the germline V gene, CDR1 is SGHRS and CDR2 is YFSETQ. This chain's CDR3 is CDSSFDSYYGYTF. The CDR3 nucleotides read TGCGACAGCAGCTTTGACAGTTACTATGGCTACACCTTC.

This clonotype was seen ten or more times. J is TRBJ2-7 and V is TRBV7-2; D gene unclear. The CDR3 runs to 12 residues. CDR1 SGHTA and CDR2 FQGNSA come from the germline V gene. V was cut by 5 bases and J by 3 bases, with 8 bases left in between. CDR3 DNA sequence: TGTGCCAGCAGCCCTAATGGCTACGAGCAGTACTTC. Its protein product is CASSPNGYEQYF.

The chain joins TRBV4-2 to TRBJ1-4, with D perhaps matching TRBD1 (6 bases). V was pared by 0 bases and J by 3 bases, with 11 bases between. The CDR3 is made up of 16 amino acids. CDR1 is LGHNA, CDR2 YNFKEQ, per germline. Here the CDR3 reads CASSQEGAAANEKLFF. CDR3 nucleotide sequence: TGTGCCAGCAGCCAAGAGGGGGCCGCCGCTAATGAAAAACTGTTTTTT.

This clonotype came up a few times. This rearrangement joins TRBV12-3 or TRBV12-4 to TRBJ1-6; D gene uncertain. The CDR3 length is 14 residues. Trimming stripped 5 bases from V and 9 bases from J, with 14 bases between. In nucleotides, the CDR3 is TGTGCCAGCAGTCTCGGCGCCATGGCTTCACCCCTCCACTTT. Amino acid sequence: CASSLGAMASPLHF.

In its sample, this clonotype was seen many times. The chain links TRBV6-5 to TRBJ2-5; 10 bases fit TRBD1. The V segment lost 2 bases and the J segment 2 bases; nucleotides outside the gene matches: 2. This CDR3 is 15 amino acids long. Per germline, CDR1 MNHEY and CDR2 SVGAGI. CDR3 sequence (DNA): TGTGCCAGCAGTTACCGGGACAGGGGTCAAGAGACCCAGTACTTC. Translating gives CASSYRDRGQETQYF.

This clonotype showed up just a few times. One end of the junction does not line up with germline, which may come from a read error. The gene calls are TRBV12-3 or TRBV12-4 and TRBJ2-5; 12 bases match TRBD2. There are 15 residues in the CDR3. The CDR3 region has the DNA TGTGCCACCAGTCGGACTAGCGGGACTCAAGAGACCCAGTACTTC. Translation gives CATSRTSGTQETQYF.

The CDR3 protein is CSVSGSSTDTQYF. CDR3 coding DNA: TGCAGCGTGTCAGGATCTAGCACAGATACGCAGTATTTT. This sequence joins TRBV29-1 and TRBJ2-3; D call uncertain. CDR1 and CDR2 (germline): SQVTM, ANQGSEA. V was shortened by 6 bases and J by 0 bases, with 10 bases between the two germline ends. The length of the CDR3 is 13 residues.

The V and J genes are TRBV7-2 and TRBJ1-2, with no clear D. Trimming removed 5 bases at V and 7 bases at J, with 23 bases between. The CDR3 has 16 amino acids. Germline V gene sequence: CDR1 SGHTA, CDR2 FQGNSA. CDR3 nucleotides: TGTGCCAGCAGCAGGCGAAGACCCGGCACAAATAGTGGCTACACCTTC. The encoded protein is CASSRRRPGTNSGYTF.

DNA for the CDR3: TGTGCCAGCAGTCGGACACCGGTGGGAGCTTTCTTT. Translating gives CASSRTPVGAFF. The chain joins TRBV2 to TRBJ1-1, with a weak D call TRBD1 (5 bases). This CDR3 contains 12 residues. The V gene lost 5 bases and the J gene lost 10 bases, with 14 bases spanning the gap. Germline V gives CDR1 SNHLY, CDR2 FYNNEI. Variable domain in full (rest from reference TRBV2 and TRBJ1-1): EPEVTQTPSHQVTQMGQEVILRCVPISNHLYFYWYRQILGQKVEFLVSFYNNEISEKSEIFDDQFSVERPDGSNFTLKIRSTKLEDSAMYFCASSRTPVGAFFGQGTRLTVV.

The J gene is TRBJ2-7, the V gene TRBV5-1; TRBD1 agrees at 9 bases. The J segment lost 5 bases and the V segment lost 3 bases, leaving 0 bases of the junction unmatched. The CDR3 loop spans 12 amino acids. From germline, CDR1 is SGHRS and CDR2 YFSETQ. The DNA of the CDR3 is TGCGCCAGCAGCTGGACAGGGGACGAGCAGTACTTC. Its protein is CASSWTGDEQYF.

CDR3 bases: TGTGCCAGCAGCCGAAGCCGGGACACTGAAGCTTTCTTT. Translation: CASSRSRDTEAFF. The chain has TRBV5-8 and TRBJ1-1; D is unclear. CDR1 is SGHTS, CDR2 YDEGEE, per germline. The CDR3 runs to 13 residues. V lost 4 bases, J lost 3 bases, and 10 bases lay in between.

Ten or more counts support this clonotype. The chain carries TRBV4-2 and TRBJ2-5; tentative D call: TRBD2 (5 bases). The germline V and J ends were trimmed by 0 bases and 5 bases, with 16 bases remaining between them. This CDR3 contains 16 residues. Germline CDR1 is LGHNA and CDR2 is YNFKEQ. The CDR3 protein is CASSQDRERGMETQYF. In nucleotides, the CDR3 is TGTGCCAGCAGCCAAGATAGAGAACGGGGTATGGAGACCCAGTACTTC.

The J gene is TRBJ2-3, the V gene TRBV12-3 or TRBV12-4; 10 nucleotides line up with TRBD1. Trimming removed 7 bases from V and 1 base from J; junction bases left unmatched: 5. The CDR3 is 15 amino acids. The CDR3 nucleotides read TGTGCCAGCACCCGGGACAGGGGACGCACAGATACGCAGTATTTT. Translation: CASTRDRGRTDTQYF.

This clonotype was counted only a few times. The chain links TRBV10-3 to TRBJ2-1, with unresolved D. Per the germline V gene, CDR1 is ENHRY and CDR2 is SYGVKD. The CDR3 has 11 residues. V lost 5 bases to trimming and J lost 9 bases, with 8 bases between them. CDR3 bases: TGTGCCATCAGTCCACGTGTTGAGCAGTTCTTC. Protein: CAISPRVEQFF.